This TCR beta chain is drawn from a study of human T cells and chemical hapten exposure. Across the study: There were weekly diphenylcyclopropenone doses to the scalp for patients throughout the approximately 25-week study.

Trimming cost V 3 bases and J 3 bases, with 6 bases left between them. Looked up from germline, CDR1 is SGDLS and CDR2 is YYNGEE. The CDR3 length is 12 residues. The library labeled individual cDNA molecules by adding unique molecular identifiers to them. One entry per CDR3 protein, called by TCRdb with MiXCR from the RACE reads. The sample consists of about 110,000 distinct CDR3 sequences, roughly a tenth of them appearing once. This clonotype has a count of ten or more. Antigen specificity is unknown. Study results and limitations: Versus controls, significantly more large CDR3 similarity clusters arose from expanded TCRs.

Sample time point: patch test 2, 6 weeks after DPC sensitization. The treatment here: therapeutic diphenylcyclopropenone sensitization with weekly scalp DPC. The study enrolled 18 to 70-year-old alopecia patients suitable for DPC. The gene calls are TRBV9 and TRBJ1-1; D unresolved. The sequencing here drew on whole blood, taken in connection with sensitization to the hapten diphenylcyclopropenone (DPC). The sequence was obtained from a middle-aged woman with alopecia areata. Some clones in this sample may be carry-over from other donors' samples. This CDR3 is CASSGSYTEAFF. The DNA for the CDR3 is TGTGCCAGCAGCGGAAGTTACACTGAAGCTTTCTTT.